These 10 T cell receptor beta chains share one sample of origin, sequenced in a study of type 1 and type 2 diabetes patients. PCR was run on genomic DNA. The TCR beta CDR3 region was amplified using 30 forward and 13 reverse primers. A single record per CDR3 protein comes from TCRdb applying MiXCR to the multiplex PCR reads. The sample contains about 270,000 distinct CDR3 sequences, around 47% of which appear only once. The source material was peripheral blood mononuclear cells (PBMCs). Receptors were obtained from a man younger than 30 with type 2 diabetes.

The chain has TRBV2 and TRBJ2-3; the match to TRBD1 covers 10 bases. Germline V gene lookup returns CDR1 SNHLY and CDR2 FYNNEI. The CDR3 length is 16 residues. Unmatched junction bases numbered 7, after V lost 6 bases and J lost 1 base. CDR3 in DNA: TGTGCCAGCAGGGGACAGGGGCTGCGACGCACAGATACGCAGTATTTT. Translating it yields CASRGQGLRRTDTQYF. The entire variable domain, with the rest obtained from reference TRBV2 and TRBJ2-3, is as follows: EPEVTQTPSHQVTQMGQEVILRCVPISNHLYFYWYRQILGQKVEFLVSFYNNEISEKSEIFDDQFSVERPDGSNFTLKIRSTKLEDSAMYFCASRGQGLRRTDTQYFGPGTRLTVL.

This clonotype was found a few times. The J gene is TRBJ1-1, the V gene TRBV19; D unresolved. CDR3 size: 14 residues. Germline loops: CDR1 LNHDA, CDR2 SQIVND (reference sequence). Trimming took 2 bases from V and 3 from J, leaving 10 bases between them. CDR3 sequence (DNA): TGTGCCAGTAGTATATCACGGAGGTACACTGAAGCTTTCTTT. Amino acids: CASSISRRYTEAFF. Filled out from reference TRBV19 and TRBJ1-1, the complete variable domain reads DGGITQSPKYLFRKEGQNVTLSCEQNLNHDAMYWYRQDPGQGLRLIYYSQIVNDFQKGDIAEGYSVSREKKESFPLTVTSAQKNPTAFYLCASSISRRYTEAFFGQGTRLTVV.

This clonotype appeared a few times. This rearrangement joins TRBV28 to TRBJ2-7, with D possibly called TRBD1 or TRBD2 (5 bases each). The ends were cut back, 7 bases at V and 0 bases at J, with 13 bases in the middle. This CDR3 contains 14 residues. CDR1 and CDR2 (germline): MDHEN, SYDVKM. CDR3 sequence: CASNRDGLSYEQYF. The CDR3 DNA follows: TGTGCCAGCAATAGGGACGGACTCTCCTACGAGCAGTACTTC.

This rearrangement joins TRBV29-1 to TRBJ1-1; 8 positions agree with TRBD1. Unmatched junction bases numbered 8, after V lost 6 bases and J lost 2 bases. The CDR3 contains 14 residues. Germline V gene sequence: CDR1 SQVTM, CDR2 ANQGSEA. The DNA for the CDR3 is TGCAGCGTGGAGGGACAGGCGGATAACACTGAAGCTTTCTTT. Protein sequence: CSVEGQADNTEAFF.

The chain recombines TRBV9 with TRBJ2-1; 9 nucleotides match TRBD1. V was pared by 4 bases and J by 0 bases, with 5 bases of the junction left unmatched. This CDR3 region has 16 residues. In germline, CDR1 is SGDLS, CDR2 YYNGEE. DNA for the CDR3: TGTGCCAGCAGCATACAGGGGGCGAACTCCTACAATGAGCAGTTCTTC. Translation gives CASSIQGANSYNEQFF. Combining the CDR3 with reference TRBV9 and TRBJ2-1 gives the whole variable domain DSGVTQTPKHLITATGQRVTLRCSPRSGDLSVYWYQQSLDQGLQFLIQYYNGEERAKGNILERFSAQQFPDLHSELNLSSLELGDSALYFCASSIQGANSYNEQFFGPGTRLTVL.

This clonotype was counted a single time. V gene TRBV7-2 combines with J gene TRBJ2-1, with TRBD2 matching 10 bases. The germline CDR1 and CDR2 sequences are SGHTA and FQGNSA. V was pared by 0 bases and J by 3 bases, with 14 bases of the junction left unmatched. The CDR3 loop spans 20 amino acids. The CDR3 nucleotides read TGTGCCAGCAGCTTAGCAAGCGGGAGGGCCTTAACACCTTTCTACAATGAGCAGTTCTTC. Its translation is CASSLASGRALTPFYNEQFF.

The chain carries TRBV4-3 and TRBJ1-6; D ambiguous. The CDR3 consists of 13 residues. Germline CDR1 and CDR2: LGHNA and YSLEER. Trimming stripped 5 bases from V and 9 bases from J, with 11 bases between. As DNA, the CDR3 is TGCGCCAGCAGCGGGCAGAGAGGTTCACCCCTCCACTTT. This sequence encodes CASSGQRGSPLHF.

This sequence joins TRBV28 and TRBJ2-5, with no clear D. CDR3 length: 12 amino acids. Germline CDR1 and CDR2: MDHEN and SYDVKM. Trimming cost V 7 bases and J 5 bases, with 11 bases left between them. The CDR3: CASNYPMETQYF. The DNA for the CDR3 is TGTGCCAGCAATTACCCGATGGAGACCCAGTACTTC.

As for this clonotype: Given the absence of the conserved phenylalanine or tryptophan at the CDR3 end, a read error is likely. This chain uses TRBV19 with TRBJ1-6; D ambiguous. There are 14 residues in the CDR3. In germline, CDR1 is LNHDA, CDR2 SQIVND (reference sequence). The V end lost 5 bases, the J end lost 8 bases, and 13 bases lay between the germline ends. The CDR3, as DNA: TGTGCCAGTAGTTTGGACGGATTTGATTCACCCCTCCACTCT. This codes for CASSLDGFDSPLHS.

The chain carries TRBV5-1 and TRBJ2-2, with 8 nucleotides matching TRBD2. Germline CDR1 reads SGHRS; CDR2 reads YFSETQ. The CDR3 covers 15 residues. Unmatched junction bases numbered 1, after V lost 1 base and J lost 2 bases. CDR3 region: CASSLTSGNTGELFF. The CDR3, as DNA: TGCGCCAGCAGCTTGACTAGCGGTAACACCGGGGAGCTGTTTTTT.